This T cell receptor (beta chain) was found in a study of blood T cell repertoires in COVID-19. Study background: Both acute and convalescent COVID-19 samples were obtained from the United States, Italy and Spain. Nucleic acid was either cDNA or gDNA, and it came from T cells, B-cell-depleted T cells, or PBMCs.

In the authors' methods: By means of reference gene primer amplification, nucleated cell counts were estimated. Profiling relied on immunoSEQ multiplex PCR, and the TCRdb table lists in-frame clones only, not all of them. V, J and clone size are those of that table, while D and trimming were read from the DNA. The sample carries 300,000 to 400,000 clones, 70% to 90% recorded once. This CDR3 is built from 12 residues. V lost 2 bases and J lost 4, with 8 bases in between. In germline, CDR1 is GTSNPN, CDR2 SVGIG (reference sequence). The sequenced sample consisted of peripheral blood. The TCR sequence derives from a human donor in a cohort sampled during active COVID-19. The V gene is TRBV30, the J gene TRBJ1-1; the D gene is possibly TRBD1 (6 bases). CDR3 sequence (DNA): TGTGCCTGGAGTAAAGGGGGCACTGAAGCTTTCTTT. Its translation is CAWSKGGTEAFF.